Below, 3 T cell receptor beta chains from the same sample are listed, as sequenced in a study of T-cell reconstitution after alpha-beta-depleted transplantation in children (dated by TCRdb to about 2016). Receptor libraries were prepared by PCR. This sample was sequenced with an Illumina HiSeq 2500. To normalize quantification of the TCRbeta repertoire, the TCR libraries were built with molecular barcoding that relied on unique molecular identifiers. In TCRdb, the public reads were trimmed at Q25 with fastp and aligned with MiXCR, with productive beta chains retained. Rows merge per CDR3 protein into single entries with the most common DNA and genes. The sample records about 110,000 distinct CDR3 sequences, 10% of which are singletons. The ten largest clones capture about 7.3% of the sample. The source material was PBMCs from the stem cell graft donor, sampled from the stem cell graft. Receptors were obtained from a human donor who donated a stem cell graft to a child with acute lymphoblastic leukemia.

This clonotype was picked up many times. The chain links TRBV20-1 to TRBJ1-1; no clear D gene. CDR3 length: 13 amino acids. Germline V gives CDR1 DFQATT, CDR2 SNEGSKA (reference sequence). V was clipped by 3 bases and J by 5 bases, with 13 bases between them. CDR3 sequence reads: CSASFSRKTEAFF. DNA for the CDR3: TGCAGTGCTAGCTTTTCCAGGAAAACTGAAGCTTTCTTT.

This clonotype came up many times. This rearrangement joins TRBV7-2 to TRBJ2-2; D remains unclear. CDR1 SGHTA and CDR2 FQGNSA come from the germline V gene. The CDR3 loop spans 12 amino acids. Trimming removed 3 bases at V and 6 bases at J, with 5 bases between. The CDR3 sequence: CASSFISGELFF. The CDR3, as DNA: TGTGCCAGCAGCTTTATCTCCGGGGAGCTGTTTTTT.

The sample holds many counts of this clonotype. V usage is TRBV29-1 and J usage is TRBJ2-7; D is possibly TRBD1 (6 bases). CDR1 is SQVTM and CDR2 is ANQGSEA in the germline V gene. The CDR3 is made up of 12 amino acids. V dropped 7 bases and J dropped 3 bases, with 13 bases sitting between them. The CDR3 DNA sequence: TGCAGCGCCTCGGGACACCTCTACGAGCAGTACTTC. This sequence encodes CSASGHLYEQYF.